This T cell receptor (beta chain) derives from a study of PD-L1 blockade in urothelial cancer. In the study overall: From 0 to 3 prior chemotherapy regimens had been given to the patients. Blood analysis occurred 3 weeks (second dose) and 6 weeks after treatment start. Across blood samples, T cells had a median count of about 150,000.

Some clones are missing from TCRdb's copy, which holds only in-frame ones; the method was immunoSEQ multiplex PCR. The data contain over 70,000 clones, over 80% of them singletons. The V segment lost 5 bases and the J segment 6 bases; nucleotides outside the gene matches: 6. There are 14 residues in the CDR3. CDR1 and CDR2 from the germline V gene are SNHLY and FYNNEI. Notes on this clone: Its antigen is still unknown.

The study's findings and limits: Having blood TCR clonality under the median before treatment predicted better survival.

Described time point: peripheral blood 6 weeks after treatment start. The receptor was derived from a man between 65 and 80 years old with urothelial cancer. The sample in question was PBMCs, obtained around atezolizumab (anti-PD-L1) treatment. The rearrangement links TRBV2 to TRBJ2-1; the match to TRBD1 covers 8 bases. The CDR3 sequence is CASSRTGSSNEQFF. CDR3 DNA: TGTGCCAGCAGTAGGACAGGGTCCAGCAATGAGCAGTTCTTC.